This entry is about one T cell receptor beta chain. The data stem from a study of cytomegalovirus exposure and HLA in healthy donors. Using immunoSEQ multiplex PCR, the repertoire was profiled, and TCRdb retains in-frame clones only, with some absent. The sample lists about 260,000 clones, roughly 88% occurring once. The length of the CDR3 is 14 residues. V gave up 0 bases and J gave up 6 bases, with 11 bases separating them. CDR1 is LGHNA and CDR2 is YNFKEQ in the germline V gene. The chain links TRBV4-2 to TRBJ1-1, with D maybe TRBD1 (5 bases). The receptor was derived from a woman aged 25 to 45 in good health and CMV-seronegative. What was sequenced was PBMCs. CDR3: CASSQEGMGAEAFF. CDR3 DNA sequence: TGTGCCAGCAGCCAAGAAGGAATGGGGGCTGAAGCTTTCTTT.